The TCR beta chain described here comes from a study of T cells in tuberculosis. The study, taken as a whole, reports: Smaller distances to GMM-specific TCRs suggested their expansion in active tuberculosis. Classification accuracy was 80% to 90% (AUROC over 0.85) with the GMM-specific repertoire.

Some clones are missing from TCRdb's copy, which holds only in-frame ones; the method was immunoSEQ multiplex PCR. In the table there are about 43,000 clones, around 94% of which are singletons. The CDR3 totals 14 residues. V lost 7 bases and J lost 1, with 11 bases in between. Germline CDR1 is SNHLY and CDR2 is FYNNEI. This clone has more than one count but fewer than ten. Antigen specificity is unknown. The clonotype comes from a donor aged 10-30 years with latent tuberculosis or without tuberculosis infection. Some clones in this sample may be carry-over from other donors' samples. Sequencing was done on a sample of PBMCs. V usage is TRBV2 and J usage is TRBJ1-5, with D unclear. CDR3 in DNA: TGTGCCAGCAAAGAACAGCTAAGCAATCAGCCCCAGCATTTT. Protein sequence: CASKEQLSNQPQHF.